Below are 31 T cell receptor beta chains sequenced from a single sample in a study of cytomegalovirus exposure and HLA in healthy donors. Amplification used 60 Vbeta primers and 13 Jbeta primers. Libraries were prepared by immunoSEQ multiplex PCR; TCRdb keeps only in-frame clonotypes and omits some of them. The sample records 100,000 to 150,000 clones, approximately 80% being singletons. Sequencing was carried out using PBMCs. All receptors derive from a woman in her late teens or twenties in good health and CMV-seropositive.

The V and J genes are TRBV6-1 and TRBJ1-2, with 7 bases identical to TRBD1. CDR3 length: 15 residues. Germline V gene sequence: CDR1 MNHNS, CDR2 SASEGT. V trimming: 4 bases; J trimming: 4 bases; junction bases outside the gene matches: 9. The CDR3 is CASSARDRAVYGYTF. The CDR3 nucleotides read TGTGCCAGCAGTGCCCGAGACAGGGCCGTCTATGGCTACACCTTC.

V gene TRBV7-9 combines with J gene TRBJ1-2, with TRBD1 as a possible D gene (6 bases). V lost 5 bases and J 6 bases, leaving 16 bases between the germline ends. The germline gives CDR1 SEHNR, CDR2 FQNEAQ (reference sequence). This CDR3 has 14 residues. For the CDR3, the DNA is TGTGCCAGCAGCCCAAATACAGGGTCGGATGGCTACACCTTC. As protein: CASSPNTGSDGYTF.

In this sample, this clone turned up a few times. This chain uses TRBV19 with TRBJ2-7, with a tentative D call TRBD2 (6 bases). CDR1 LNHDA and CDR2 SQIVND come from the germline V gene (reference sequence). The CDR3 is 14 residues long. V was clipped by 4 bases and J by 2 bases, with 12 bases between them. Here the CDR3 reads CASSRGREAYEQYF. The DNA for the CDR3 is TGTGCCAGTAGTAGGGGCAGGGAGGCCTACGAGCAGTACTTC.

V is TRBV6-5 and J is TRBJ2-1; 10 nucleotides agree with TRBD2. Losses at the gene ends were 4 bases for V and 4 bases for J; bases not matched to a gene: 4. This CDR3 is built from 15 residues. Germline-derived CDR1 and CDR2 are MNHEY and SVGAGI. This chain's CDR3 is CASSFNSGGYNEQFF. The CDR3 DNA reads as TGTGCCAGCAGTTTCAATAGCGGGGGGTACAATGAGCAGTTCTTC.

This chain uses TRBV15 with TRBJ2-2; 8 nucleotides align to TRBD2. J gave up 2 bases and V 6 bases, and 5 bases lay outside the gene matches. The CDR3 is 15 amino acids. Germline CDR1 LNHNV, CDR2 YYDKDF (reference sequence). CDR3 amino acids: CATRYGGGNTGELFF. The CDR3 DNA reads TGTGCCACCAGATACGGGGGGGGAAACACCGGGGAGCTGTTTTTT.

This clone was detected once. DNA for the CDR3: TGTGCCAGCAGCTTAGACAGGGGCGGAAACACCATATATTTT. Its translation is CASSLDRGGNTIYF. The genes are TRBV7-9 and TRBJ1-3, with TRBD1 matching over 7 bases. V gave up 1 base and J gave up 4 bases; unmatched junction bases: 1. CDR3 length equals 14 residues. Germline V gene lookup returns CDR1 SEHNR and CDR2 FQNEAQ (reference sequence).

This chain links TRBV6-6 with TRBJ2-3; 8 bases are shared with TRBD2. This CDR3 is 15 amino acids long. Germline V lookup: CDR1 MNHNY, CDR2 SVGAGI (reference sequence). J was trimmed by 7 bases and V by 5 bases; bases with no gene match: 11. The CDR3 sequence is CASSPMAGGTNTQYF. CDR3 nucleotides: TGTGCCAGCAGTCCAATGGCGGGGGGTACGAATACGCAGTATTTT.

CDR3 residues: CATSRAGYEQYF. The CDR3 bases are TGTGCCACCAGCAGAGCCGGCTACGAGCAGTACTTC. V usage is TRBV15 and J usage is TRBJ2-7; D remains ambiguous. V was cut by 1 base and J by 3 bases, with 4 bases left in between. The CDR3 runs 12 residues. Germline CDR1 and CDR2: LNHNV and YYDKDF (reference sequence).

The chain joins TRBV9 to TRBJ1-2; D is undetermined. The CDR3 extends over 14 amino acids. Per the germline V gene, CDR1 is SGDLS and CDR2 is YYNGEE. The germline V and J ends were trimmed by 0 bases and 4 bases, with 10 bases remaining between them. This CDR3 is CASSVAGGPYGYTF. The CDR3 DNA reads as TGTGCCAGCAGCGTAGCTGGAGGGCCCTATGGCTACACCTTC.

This chain connects TRBV20-1 to TRBJ2-5; D is unclear. The CDR3 runs 11 residues. Between the trimmed V and J ends, which lost 4 bases and 5 bases, there was a span of 8 bases. Germline CDR1 DFQATT, CDR2 SNEGSKA (reference sequence). CDR3: CSAINSETQYF. The DNA of the CDR3 is TGCAGTGCTATAAACAGTGAGACCCAGTACTTC.

This clone has just one count. This chain connects TRBV5-1 to TRBJ2-1; TRBD2 aligns across 11 bases. Trimming at V came to 4 bases and at J to 6 bases, leaving 12 bases not matched to a gene. Germline assignment: CDR1 SGHRS and CDR2 YFSETQ. CDR3 length equals 17 residues. The CDR3 nucleotides read TGCGCCAGCAGCGGGTGGTCTAGCGGGGGGTCCGGCAATGAGCAGTTCTTC. Translation gives CASSGWSSGGSGNEQFF.

The V and J genes are TRBV15 and TRBJ2-5, with a weak D call TRBD2 (5 bases). The germline V and J ends were trimmed by 0 bases and 2 bases, with 7 bases remaining between them. Germline CDR1 reads LNHNV; CDR2 reads YYDKDF (reference sequence). The CDR3 contains 14 residues. CDR3 sequence: CATSRDQRQETQYF. In nucleotides, the CDR3 is TGTGCCACCAGCAGAGATCAGCGGCAAGAGACCCAGTACTTC.

V is TRBV6-5 and J is TRBJ2-5, with TRBD1 matching 7 bases. The germline V gene encodes CDR1 MNHEY and CDR2 SVGAGI. The CDR3 extends over 15 amino acids. V gave up 5 bases and J gave up 2 bases; unmatched junction bases: 8. CDR3: CASSVRTGRQETQYF. CDR3 DNA sequence: TGTGCCAGCAGTGTTCGGACAGGCAGACAAGAGACCCAGTACTTC.

The rearrangement joins TRBV28 to TRBJ1-5; weak D call: TRBD1 (6 bases). V was clipped by 5 bases and J by 7 bases, with 18 bases between them. Germline CDR1 is MDHEN and CDR2 is SYDVKM. The CDR3 spans 15 residues. The CDR3 coding sequence is TGTGCCAGCAGTCCCTTTGGGGGCGGGGGACAGCCCCAGCATTTT. Its translation: CASSPFGGGGQPQHF.

As concerns this clone: Sequence at one end of the junction differs from germline and may be a read error. The CDR3 is CSSSLDSGDGQPQHF. Here the CDR3 DNA reads TGTTCCAGCAGCTTGGACTCAGGGGATGGTCAGCCCCAGCATTTT. The chain uses TRBV7-9 and TRBJ1-5, with D perhaps TRBD1 (6 bases). This CDR3 region has 15 residues. Germline assignment: CDR1 SEHNR and CDR2 FQNEAQ (reference sequence).

The chain recombines TRBV7-9 with TRBJ2-3; TRBD2 agrees at 7 bases. The CDR3 totals 13 residues. The germline gives CDR1 SEHNR, CDR2 FQNEAQ (reference sequence). Trimming cost V 7 bases and J 1 base; bases outside gene matches: 2. The CDR3 here is CASNRGGTDTQYF. The CDR3 DNA reads TGTGCCAGCAACCGGGGGGGCACAGATACGCAGTATTTT.

The rearrangement joins TRBV28 to TRBJ1-2; 11 positions agree with TRBD1. The CDR3 consists of 14 residues. CDR1 and CDR2 from the germline V gene are MDHEN and SYDVKM. With 7 bases clipped from V and 5 bases from J, the junction kept 6 bases outside the gene matches. The CDR3 loop is CASNAGTGGYGYTF. The CDR3 DNA reads as TGTGCCAGCAATGCCGGGACAGGGGGGTATGGCTACACCTTC.

The V and J genes are TRBV15 and TRBJ2-2, with TRBD1 matching 10 bases. V lost 6 bases to trimming and J lost 6 bases; unmatched junction nucleotides: 1. The germline V gene has CDR1 LNHNV and CDR2 YYDKDF (reference sequence). This CDR3 has 13 residues. CDR3 residues: CATRGQGSGELFF. The CDR3 bases are TGTGCCACCAGGGGACAGGGGTCCGGGGAGCTGTTTTTT.

This chain uses TRBV28 with TRBJ1-5; no firm D call. The CDR3 runs 18 residues. The V gene's germline CDR1 is MDHEN and CDR2 SYDVKM. Trimming stripped 3 bases from V and 2 bases from J, with 20 bases between. The CDR3 is CASSFPSKGSCGNQPQHF. For the CDR3, the DNA is TGTGCCAGCAGTTTCCCGTCAAAAGGGAGTTGTGGCAATCAGCCCCAGCATTTT.

The V and J genes are TRBV7-2 and TRBJ2-1; 8 nucleotides align to TRBD1. The V gene's germline CDR1 is SGHTA and CDR2 FQGNSA. V lost 1 base, J lost 7 bases, and 6 bases stayed unmatched. This CDR3 has 15 residues. Written as DNA, the CDR3 is TGTGCCAGCAGCTTAGGACAGGGGCTTTGGAATGAGCAGTTCTTC. It is translated as CASSLGQGLWNEQFF.

V and J are TRBV4-1 and TRBJ2-7; 7 bases line up with TRBD2. Trimming at V came to 5 bases and at J to 6 bases, leaving 7 bases not matched to a gene. The CDR3 runs to 13 residues. The germline CDR1 and CDR2 sequences are MGHRA and YSYEKL. The CDR3 DNA reads TGCGCCAGCAGCGGGGGGGTAGTAGGCGAGCAGTACTTC. Translating it yields CASSGGVVGEQYF.

The chain combines TRBV6-5 with TRBJ2-5, with TRBD2 identical over 9 bases. This CDR3 region has 14 residues. Trimming removed 5 bases from V and 5 bases from J; junction bases left unmatched: 6. Germline V gene lookup returns CDR1 MNHEY and CDR2 SVGAGI. CDR3 in DNA: TGTGCCAGCAGTCCCATAGCGGGGGTTGAGACCCAGTACTTC. Amino acids: CASSPIAGVETQYF.

For this clone: The same CDR3 also results from other DNA sequences found in this sample. V gene TRBV18 combines with J gene TRBJ1-2; 8 bases align to TRBD1. The J segment lost 5 bases and the V segment lost 6 bases, leaving 8 bases of the junction unmatched. This CDR3 comprises 14 residues. The germline gives CDR1 KGHSH, CDR2 LQKENI. CDR3 DNA sequence: TGTGCCAGCTCTCCAGGACAGGGCGGGTATGGCTACACCTTC. Translated, it gives CASSPGQGGYGYTF.

This clone was seen just once. The chain joins TRBV7-9 to TRBJ2-7; D possibly corresponds to TRBD2 (5 bases). Germline values: CDR1 SEHNR, CDR2 FQNEAQ (reference sequence). This CDR3 spans 13 amino acids. V lost 7 bases, J lost 2 bases, and 12 bases lay in between. The CDR3 reads CASTTRGTYEQYF. In DNA form, the CDR3 reads TGTGCCAGCACCACCCGGGGTACCTACGAGCAGTACTTC.

The V call is TRBV28, the J call TRBJ1-2; D not resolved. The CDR3 has 14 amino acids. CDR1 and CDR2 (germline): MDHEN, SYDVKM. Trimming removed 6 bases at V and 10 bases at J, with 21 bases between. The CDR3 loop is CASRSSILPSYYTF. Written as DNA, the CDR3 is TGTGCCAGCAGGTCATCGATCCTACCCTCCTACTACACCTTC.

This clone was seen just once. The chain recombines TRBV4-2 with TRBJ2-1; 8 positions match TRBD2. Germline V gene sequence: CDR1 LGHNA, CDR2 YNFKEQ. This CDR3 is built from 15 residues. V shed 5 bases, J shed 2 bases, and the junction held 5 bases outside the gene matches. This chain's CDR3 is CASSNPGGPYNEQFF. The CDR3 region has the DNA TGTGCCAGCAGCAACCCGGGGGGGCCCTACAATGAGCAGTTCTTC.

The chain joins TRBV18 to TRBJ2-5; D is perhaps TRBD1 (5 bases). Germline CDR1 and CDR2: KGHSH and LQKENI. The CDR3 has 14 amino acids. Trimming stripped 1 base from V and 9 bases from J, with 15 bases between. DNA for the CDR3: TGTGCCAGCTCACCACAGACAGCCATTGGGGCCCAGTACTTC. Amino acids: CASSPQTAIGAQYF.

This chain connects TRBV27 to TRBJ1-5; no definite D call. The length of the CDR3 is 13 residues. Germline lookup yields CDR1 MNHEY and CDR2 SMNVEV (reference sequence). With 2 bases removed from V and 3 bases from J, the gap between germline ends came to 5 bases. CDR3 amino acids: CASSLTYNQPQHF. CDR3 sequence (DNA): TGTGCCAGCAGTTTAACATACAATCAGCCCCAGCATTTT.

The V gene is TRBV7-3, the J gene TRBJ1-1; 11 bases agree with TRBD1. Germline V lookup: CDR1 SGHTA, CDR2 FQGTGA. V was clipped by 5 bases and J by 4 bases; unmatched bases: 0. The CDR3 loop spans 13 amino acids. CDR3 region: CASSGTGGTEAFF. CDR3 DNA sequence: TGTGCCAGCAGCGGGACAGGGGGCACTGAAGCTTTCTTT.

J is TRBJ2-6 and V is TRBV21-1; TRBD1, the table's D call, lacks a check against the DNA. TRBV21-1 counts as a pseudogene. This CDR3 spans 20 amino acids. The chain's CDR3 is CASSKTYPGQRVPGANVLTF. DNA of the CDR3: TGTGCCAGCAGCAAAACCTACCCGGGACAGAGAGTACCTGGGGCCAACGTCCTGACTTTC.

The gene calls are TRBV9 and TRBJ1-2; maybe TRBD1 (6 bases). CDR3 size: 14 residues. Between the trimmed V and J ends, which lost 4 bases and 5 bases, there was a span of 15 bases. CDR1 SGDLS and CDR2 YYNGEE come from the germline V gene. Here the CDR3 DNA reads TGTGCCAGCAGCCCCAGCCGGGACACATATGGCTACACCTTC. Its protein is CASSPSRDTYGYTF.